Given below is one TCR beta chain in context. Its target is unknown. The data derive from a study of regulatory T cells in long-lasting Graves disease. General study findings and limits: Exclusively peripheral blood, rather than thyroid tissue, was studied. Persistent Graves' patients showed less TCR diversity than newly diagnosed ones.

Time point specified: newly diagnosed GD, antithyroid drugs for less than 3 months. RNA from PBMCs was the source of the TCR library. Construction of the TCR beta libraries employed iRepertoire HTBI primers in conjunction with Arm-PCR of CDR3 regions. In TCRdb, the multiplex PCR reads were re-called with MiXCR into one record per CDR3 protein. Of 550,000 to 600,000 distinct CDR3 sequences listed, approximately 16% are singletons. The same sample was also studied in work on T cells in Graves' hyperthyroidism and ophthalmopathy. That report adds: TCR CDR3 regions were first amplified by RT-PCR with HTBI primers.

The material was peripheral blood mononuclear cells (PBMCs), obtained at new diagnosis, from a patient treated with antithyroid drugs. This receptor was identified in a young man with Graves disease.

CDR3 loop: CSARTRDRVSGYTF. The CDR3 DNA is TGCAGTGCTAGAACGCGGGACAGGGTCAGTGGCTACACCTTC. This sequence joins TRBV20-1 and TRBJ1-2; TRBD1 aligns across 9 bases. The CDR3 is made up of 14 amino acids. Losses at the gene ends were 2 bases for V and 7 bases for J; bases not matched to a gene: 8. CDR1 and CDR2 (germline): DFQATT, SNEGSKA (reference sequence).